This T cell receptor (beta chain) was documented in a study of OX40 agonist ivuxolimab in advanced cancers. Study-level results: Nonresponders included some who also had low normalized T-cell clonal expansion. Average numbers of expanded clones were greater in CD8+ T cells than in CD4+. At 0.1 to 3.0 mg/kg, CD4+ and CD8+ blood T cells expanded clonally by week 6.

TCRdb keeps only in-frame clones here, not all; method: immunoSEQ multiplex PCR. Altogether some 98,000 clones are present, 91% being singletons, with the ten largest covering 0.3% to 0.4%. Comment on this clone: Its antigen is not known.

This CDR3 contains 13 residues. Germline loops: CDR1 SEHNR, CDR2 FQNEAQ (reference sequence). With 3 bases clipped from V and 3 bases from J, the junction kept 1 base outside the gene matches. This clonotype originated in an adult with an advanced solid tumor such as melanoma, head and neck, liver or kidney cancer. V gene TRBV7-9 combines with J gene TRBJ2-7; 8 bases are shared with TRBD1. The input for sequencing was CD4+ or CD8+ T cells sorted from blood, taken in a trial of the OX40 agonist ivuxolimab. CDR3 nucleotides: TGTGCCAGCAGCTTGGGACAGGTCTACGAGCAGTACTTC. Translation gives CASSLGQVYEQYF.